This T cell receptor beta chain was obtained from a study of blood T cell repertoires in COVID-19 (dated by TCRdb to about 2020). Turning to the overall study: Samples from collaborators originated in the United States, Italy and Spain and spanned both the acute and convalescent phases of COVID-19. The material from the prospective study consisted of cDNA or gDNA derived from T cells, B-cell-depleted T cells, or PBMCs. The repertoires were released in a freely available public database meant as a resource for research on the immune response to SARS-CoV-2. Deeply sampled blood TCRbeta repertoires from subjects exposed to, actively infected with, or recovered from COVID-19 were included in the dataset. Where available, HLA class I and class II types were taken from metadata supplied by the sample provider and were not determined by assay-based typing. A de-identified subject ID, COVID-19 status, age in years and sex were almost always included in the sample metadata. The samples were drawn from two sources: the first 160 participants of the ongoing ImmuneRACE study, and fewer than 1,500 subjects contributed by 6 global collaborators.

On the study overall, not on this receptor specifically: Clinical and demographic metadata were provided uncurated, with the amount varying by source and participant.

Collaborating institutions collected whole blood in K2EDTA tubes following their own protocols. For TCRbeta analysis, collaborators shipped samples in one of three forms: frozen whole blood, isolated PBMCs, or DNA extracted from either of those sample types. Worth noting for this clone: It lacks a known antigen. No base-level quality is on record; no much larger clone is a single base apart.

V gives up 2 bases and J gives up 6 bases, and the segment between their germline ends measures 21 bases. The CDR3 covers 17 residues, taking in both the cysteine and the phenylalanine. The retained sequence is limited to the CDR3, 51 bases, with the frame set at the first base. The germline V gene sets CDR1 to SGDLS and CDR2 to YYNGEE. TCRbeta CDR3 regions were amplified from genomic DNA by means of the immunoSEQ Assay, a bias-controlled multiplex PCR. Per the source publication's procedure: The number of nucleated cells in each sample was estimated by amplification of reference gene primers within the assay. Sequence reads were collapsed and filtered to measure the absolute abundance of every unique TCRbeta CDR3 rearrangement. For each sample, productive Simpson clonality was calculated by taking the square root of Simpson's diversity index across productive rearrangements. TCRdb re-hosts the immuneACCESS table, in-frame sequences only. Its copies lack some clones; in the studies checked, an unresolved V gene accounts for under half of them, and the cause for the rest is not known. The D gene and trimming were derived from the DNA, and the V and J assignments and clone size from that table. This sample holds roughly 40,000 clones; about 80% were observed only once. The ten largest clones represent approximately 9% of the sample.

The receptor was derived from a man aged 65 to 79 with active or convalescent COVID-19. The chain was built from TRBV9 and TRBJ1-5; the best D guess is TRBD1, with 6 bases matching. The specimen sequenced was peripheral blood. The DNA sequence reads TGTGCCAGCAGCGTGGGGCCGGAGGCGGCAGGGGTTCAGCCCCAGCATTTT. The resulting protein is CASSVGPEAAGVQPQHF. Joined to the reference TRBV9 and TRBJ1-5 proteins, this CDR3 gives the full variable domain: DSGVTQTPKHLITATGQRVTLRCSPRSGDLSVYWYQQSLDQGLQFLIQYYNGEERAKGNILERFSAQQFPDLHSELNLSSLELGDSALYFCASSVGPEAAGVQPQHFGDGTRLSIL.